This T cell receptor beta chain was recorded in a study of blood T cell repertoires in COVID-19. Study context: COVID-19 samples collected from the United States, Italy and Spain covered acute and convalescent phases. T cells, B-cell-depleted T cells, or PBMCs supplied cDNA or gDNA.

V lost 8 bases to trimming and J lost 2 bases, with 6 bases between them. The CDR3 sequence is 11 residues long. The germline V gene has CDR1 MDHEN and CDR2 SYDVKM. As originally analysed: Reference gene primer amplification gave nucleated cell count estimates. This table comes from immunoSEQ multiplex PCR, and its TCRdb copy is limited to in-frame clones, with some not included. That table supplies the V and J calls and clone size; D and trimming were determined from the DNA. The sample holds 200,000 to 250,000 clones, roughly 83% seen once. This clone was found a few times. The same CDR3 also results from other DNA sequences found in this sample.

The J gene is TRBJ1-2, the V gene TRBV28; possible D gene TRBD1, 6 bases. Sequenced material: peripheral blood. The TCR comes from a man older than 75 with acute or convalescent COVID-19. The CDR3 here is CASGQNYGYTF. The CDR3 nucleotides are TGTGCCAGCGGACAGAACTATGGCTACACCTTC.